The entry below gives a single TCR beta chain sequence along with its context. The data derive from a study of blood T cell repertoires in COVID-19. Study-level background: Sites in the United States, Italy and Spain provided acute and convalescent COVID-19 samples.

Generated by immunoSEQ multiplex PCR, the TCRdb table keeps only in-frame clones and is missing some. Of tens of thousands of clones detected, 90% appear once; the ten largest clones hold under 6.5%. This CDR3 has 18 residues. Germline V gives CDR1 KGHSH, CDR2 LQKENI. The V and J ends lost 1 base and 2 bases, in that order; junction bases with no gene match: 11. The clonotype originates from a man in his 70s with acute or convalescent COVID-19. The sequenced material came from peripheral blood. The V and J genes are TRBV18 and TRBJ1-3; TRBD1 aligns across 7 bases. For the CDR3, the DNA is TGTGCCAGCTCACCACAAAAGACAGGGAGTTACACTGGAAACACCATATATTTT. Protein: CASSPQKTGSYTGNTIYF.